This entry lists 30 T cell receptor beta chains sequenced from one sample in a study of blood T cells in healthy people across ages. Sample-barcoded 5' priming and a J-beta primer mix drove a second PCR of roughly 6 to 12 cycles. MiXCR, applied by TCRdb to the 5' RACE reads, yields one record per CDR3 protein. The sample lists some 1.5 million distinct CDR3 sequences; roughly 43% were seen once. The sample was blood. The origin of the receptors is a woman between 18 and 29 years old in good health.

This clonotype was detected a few times. The chain links TRBV28 to TRBJ1-2; D not certain. V was trimmed by 4 bases and J by 9 bases, leaving 12 bases between them. The CDR3 contains 12 residues. Germline assignment: CDR1 MDHEN and CDR2 SYDVKM. CDR3 region: CASSSSGKRYTF. CDR3 nucleotide sequence: TGTGCCAGCAGTTCTTCCGGGAAACGCTACACCTTC.

This clonotype was counted a few times. The V call is TRBV4-2, the J call TRBJ1-5; D gene ambiguous. V lost 5 bases, J lost 1 base, and 9 bases lay in between. The germline CDR1 and CDR2 sequences are LGHNA and YNFKEQ. This CDR3 is 14 amino acids long. CDR3 DNA: TGTGCCAGCAGCAAAAAGGACAGCAATCAGCCCCAGCATTTT. This gives the protein CASSKKDSNQPQHF.

This clonotype appeared a single time. The chain couples TRBV20-1 to TRBJ2-4; D unresolved. The J call could be wrong; TRBJ2-7 is a better fit for the DNA end. The CDR3 is 14 amino acids. Germline-derived CDR1 and CDR2 are DFQATT and SNEGSKA (reference sequence). The CDR3 loop is CSARDEGPSTEQYF. For the CDR3, the DNA is TGCAGTGCTAGAGATGAAGGGCCTTCGACCGAGCAGTACTTC.

The chain links TRBV25-1 to TRBJ1-5; D is perhaps TRBD1 (5 bases). The CDR3 has 14 amino acids. Trimming removed 6 bases at V and 2 bases at J, with 11 bases between. CDR1 and CDR2 (germline): MGHDK, SYGVNS. In DNA form, the CDR3 reads TGTGCCAGCAGCGGGGAAGGGGGCAATCAGCCCCAGCATTTT. Translation gives CASSGEGGNQPQHF.

In its sample, this clonotype was seen a few times. This chain joins TRBV18 and TRBJ1-5; D uncertain. Trimming pared 3 bases from V and 3 bases from J, leaving 6 bases between. This CDR3 has 13 residues. Germline loops: CDR1 KGHSH, CDR2 LQKENI. The CDR3 sequence is CASSPLVNQPQHF. DNA for the CDR3: TGTGCCAGCTCACCCCTCGTCAATCAGCCCCAGCATTTT.

The rearrangement joins TRBV9 to TRBJ2-3; 7 bases match TRBD1. From germline, CDR1 is SGDLS and CDR2 YYNGEE. V lost 2 bases to trimming and J lost 2 bases; unmatched junction nucleotides: 8. This CDR3 is built from 16 residues. The CDR3: CASSVLQGRITDTQYF. Written as DNA, the CDR3 is TGTGCCAGCAGCGTCTTACAGGGGCGGATCACAGATACGCAGTATTTT. Complete variable domain (other parts from reference TRBV9 and TRBJ2-3): DSGVTQTPKHLITATGQRVTLRCSPRSGDLSVYWYQQSLDQGLQFLIQYYNGEERAKGNILERFSAQQFPDLHSELNLSSLELGDSALYFCASSVLQGRITDTQYFGPGTRLTVL.

On this clonotype: This may arise from a read error, as a much more abundant clone is one base away. The chain couples TRBV4-3 to TRBJ2-1; TRBD1 agrees at 9 bases. The J call is uncertain, as TRBJ2-7 better fits the DNA end. The CDR3 has 15 residues. The germline gives CDR1 LGHNA, CDR2 YSLEER. The CDR3 protein is CASSQGTGVYNEQYF. The CDR3 region has the DNA TGCGCCAGCAGCCAAGGGACAGGGGTCTACAATGAGCAGTACTTC.

The J gene is TRBJ1-2, the V gene TRBV20-1, with D unresolved. Germline V gives CDR1 DFQATT, CDR2 SNEGSKA (reference sequence). V was clipped by 0 bases and J by 4 bases, with 18 bases between them. The CDR3 is 16 amino acids. The CDR3 sequence is CSARDGQRQTLYGYTF. DNA of the CDR3: TGCAGTGCTAGAGATGGGCAGCGGCAGACCCTCTATGGCTACACCTTC.

The chain recombines TRBV29-1 with TRBJ2-1; a possible D gene is TRBD1 (6 bases). CDR3 length: 12 residues. V was cut by 3 bases and J by 9 bases, with 12 bases left in between. The germline CDR1 and CDR2 sequences are SQVTM and ANQGSEA. The CDR3 sequence is CSVDRKGGEQFF. DNA for the CDR3: TGCAGCGTTGACAGGAAAGGGGGTGAGCAGTTCTTC.

V and J are TRBV11-1 and TRBJ2-1; D possibly corresponds to TRBD1 (5 bases). The CDR3 spans 13 residues. Between the trimmed V and J ends, which lost 7 bases and 8 bases, there was a span of 15 bases. Germline CDR1 SGHAT, CDR2 FQDESV (reference sequence). CDR3 region: CASTARDRYEQFF. CDR3 coding DNA: TGTGCCAGCACCGCCAGGGATCGCTATGAGCAGTTCTTC.

This chain connects TRBV27 to TRBJ2-4; 8 bases are shared with TRBD1. The end of the DNA fits TRBJ2-7 better, so the J call may be wrong. CDR1 and CDR2 from the germline V gene are MNHEY and SMNVEV (reference sequence). The CDR3 spans 15 residues. CDR3 sequence: CASSLKGTGGYEQYF. CDR3 nucleotide sequence: TGTGCCAGCAGTTTAAAAGGGACAGGAGGCTACGAGCAGTACTTC.

The V and J genes are TRBV30 and TRBJ1-5, with 7 bases identical to TRBD1. This CDR3 spans 13 amino acids. V lost 5 bases to trimming and J lost 3 bases; unmatched junction nucleotides: 4. Germline V gene data show CDR1 as GTSNPN and CDR2 as SVGIG (reference sequence). The CDR3 DNA sequence: TGTGCCTGGGGGGACAGTGCCAATCAGCCCCAGCATTTT. Encoded protein: CAWGDSANQPQHF.

This clonotype was observed once. In DNA, the CDR3 is TGTGCCAGCAGCACGGGACAGGCGAAATACGAGCAGTACTTC. Translation gives CASSTGQAKYEQYF. This chain links TRBV7-2 with TRBJ2-7; 8 bases are a match to TRBD1. Trimming took 5 bases from V and 4 from J; bases not matched to a gene: 7. Looked up from germline, CDR1 is SGHTA and CDR2 is FQGNSA. The CDR3 runs to 14 residues.

V gene TRBV29-1 combines with J gene TRBJ2-3; TRBD2 is a possible D gene (5 bases). Germline V CDR1 and CDR2: SQVTM, ANQGSEA. V dropped 7 bases and J dropped 3 bases, with 14 bases sitting between them. The CDR3 has 13 amino acids. As DNA, the CDR3 is TGCAGCGCTGGAGGATCTTTGACAGATACGCAGTATTTT. Its translation is CSAGGSLTDTQYF.

This clonotype was counted only a few times. V gene TRBV12-3 or TRBV12-4 combines with J gene TRBJ2-1; D is ambiguous. Deletions cut 5 bases from V and 1 base from J, with 15 bases between. This CDR3 has 16 amino acids. In nucleotides, the CDR3 is TGTGCCAGCAGTCCCGGCAGTAGTTCTTCCTACAATGAGCAGTTCTTC. This codes for CASSPGSSSSYNEQFF.

This clonotype has only a few counts. This sequence joins TRBV4-2 and TRBJ1-6; TRBD1 might be the D (6 bases). Germline-derived CDR1 and CDR2 are LGHNA and YNFKEQ. The CDR3 runs to 15 residues. V lost 3 bases and J 8 bases, leaving 14 bases between the germline ends. The CDR3 DNA reads TGTGCCAGCAGCCAGCAGCCGGGGGCATATTCACCCCTCCACTTT. As protein: CASSQQPGAYSPLHF.

This clonotype has a handful of counts. CDR3 bases: TGTGCCAGCAGGACTCCTAGCGGGGGATCCACAGATACGCAGTATTTT. It encodes CASRTPSGGSTDTQYF. The chain uses TRBV6-2 or TRBV6-3 and TRBJ2-3; TRBD2 aligns across 10 bases. The germline V gene encodes CDR1 MNHEY and CDR2 SVGEGT. The CDR3 is made up of 16 amino acids. V was pared by 6 bases and J by 2 bases, with 8 bases of the junction left unmatched.

The rearrangement uses TRBV3-1 and TRBJ2-5, with 7 bases lining up with TRBD1. Losses at the gene ends were 4 bases for V and 5 bases for J; bases not matched to a gene: 7. Germline assignment: CDR1 LGHDT and CDR2 YNNKEL (reference sequence). This CDR3 spans 14 amino acids. CDR3 DNA sequence: TGTGCCAGCAGCCGACAGGGTCCTCGGGAGACCCAGTACTTC. Translation: CASSRQGPRETQYF.

The chain employs TRBV4-3 and TRBJ1-2, with 7 bases fitting TRBD1. The V gene end was trimmed by 0 bases and the J gene end by 5 bases; junction bases not matched to a gene: 6. The CDR3 has 15 residues. Germline V gives CDR1 LGHNA, CDR2 YSLEER. CDR3 bases: TGCGCCAGCAGCCAAGATCTAGGGGACAGTTATGGCTACACCTTC. Translation gives CASSQDLGDSYGYTF.

The rearrangement joins TRBV3-1 to TRBJ2-1; D not resolved. The CDR3 has 14 amino acids. Trimming took 0 bases from V and 9 from J, leaving 12 bases between them. Germline CDR1 and CDR2: LGHDT and YNNKEL (reference sequence). CDR3 in amino acids: CASSQDVNRGEQFF. The CDR3 DNA is TGTGCCAGCAGCCAAGACGTCAACCGAGGTGAGCAGTTCTTC.

This clonotype was found once. J is TRBJ2-1 and V is TRBV7-9; the D gene could be TRBD1 or TRBD2 (5 bases each). Germline loops: CDR1 SEHNR, CDR2 FQNEAQ (reference sequence). The V end was cut by 3 bases, the J end by 3 bases, with 21 bases between. The length of the CDR3 is 18 residues. CDR3 residues: CASSLGEGKQVDYNEQFF. The CDR3 DNA reads TGTGCCAGCAGCTTGGGGGAAGGGAAACAAGTGGACTACAATGAGCAGTTCTTC. The whole variable domain, filled in from reference TRBV7-9 and TRBJ2-1, reads DTGVSQNPRHKITKRGQNVTFRCDPISEHNRLYWYRQTLGQGPEFLTYFQNEAQLEKSRLLSDRFSAERPKGSFSTLEIQRTEQGDSAMYLCASSLGEGKQVDYNEQFFGPGTRLTVL.

The rearrangement links TRBV7-8 to TRBJ2-7; D possibly corresponds to TRBD1 (7 bases). Deletions cut 5 bases from V and 2 bases from J, with 16 bases between. The CDR3 length is 15 residues. The germline V gene has CDR1 SGHVS and CDR2 FQNEAQ. In DNA, the CDR3 is TGTGCCAGCAGCCTAGGCGGGGACAGCCCCTACGAGCAGTACTTC. Translation gives CASSLGGDSPYEQYF.

The V and J genes are TRBV5-1 and TRBJ2-1; D is perhaps TRBD1 (5 bases). CDR1 and CDR2 (germline): SGHRS, YFSETQ. V was shortened by 1 base and J by 2 bases, with 10 bases between the two germline ends. This CDR3 has 15 amino acids. The CDR3 is CASSLTGPAYNEQFF. CDR3 sequence (DNA): TGCGCCAGCAGCTTGACAGGACCAGCCTACAATGAGCAGTTCTTC.

This clonotype was counted once. This chain connects TRBV28 to TRBJ1-5; possibly TRBD1 for D (5 bases). Trimming took 7 bases from V and 4 from J, leaving 14 bases between them. Germline V gene lookup returns CDR1 MDHEN and CDR2 SYDVKM. CDR3 length equals 14 residues. The CDR3 region has the DNA TGTGCCAGCATCGAACGGGGGAGAAATCAGCCCCAGCATTTT. Protein sequence: CASIERGRNQPQHF.

J is TRBJ2-5 and V is TRBV2, with D possibly TRBD1 on 5 matching bases. Judging by the DNA end, TRBJ2-7 fits better; the J call may be wrong. CDR3 length: 14 amino acids. Per the germline V gene, CDR1 is SNHLY and CDR2 is FYNNEI. The CDR3 loop is CASKGPGRQYEQYF. CDR3 bases: TGTGCCAGCAAAGGGCCAGGGCGTCAGTACGAGCAGTACTTC.

This clonotype occurred a few times. The genes are TRBV5-1 and TRBJ2-1; either TRBD1 or TRBD2 may fit D (5 bases each). The CDR3 totals 14 residues. V was cut by 4 bases and J by 7 bases, with 15 bases left in between. Per germline, CDR1 SGHRS and CDR2 YFSETQ. The chain's CDR3 is CASSPMGTQNEQFF. The CDR3 DNA follows: TGCGCCAGCAGCCCCATGGGGACGCAGAATGAGCAGTTCTTC.

The genes are TRBV20-1 and TRBJ2-1; the D gene is possibly TRBD1 (6 bases). The closer fit of TRBJ2-7 to the DNA end suggests the J call may be wrong. Germline V lookup: CDR1 DFQATT, CDR2 SNEGSKA (reference sequence). CDR3 size: 15 residues. CDR3 sequence: CSARDRTAPYNEQYF. The CDR3 DNA sequence: TGCAGTGCTAGAGATCGGACAGCACCCTACAATGAGCAGTACTTC.

There are a few counts of this clonotype. V usage is TRBV29-1 and J usage is TRBJ2-3, with D possibly called TRBD1 or TRBD2 (5 bases each). The germline V gene encodes CDR1 SQVTM and CDR2 ANQGSEA. V lost 3 bases, J lost 3 bases, and 10 bases lay in between. This CDR3 is built from 13 residues. The CDR3 DNA is TGCAGCGTTGATCTAGAGGGGACAGATACGCAGTATTTT. This sequence encodes CSVDLEGTDTQYF.

V usage is TRBV11-3 and J usage is TRBJ2-3; D gene unclear. V was trimmed by 3 bases and J by 2 bases, leaving 9 bases between them. Germline V gene lookup returns CDR1 SGHNT and CDR2 YENEEA. CDR3 size: 14 residues. CDR3 sequence: CASSLRSFTDTQYF. The DNA of the CDR3 is TGTGCCAGCAGCTTGCGGAGTTTCACAGATACGCAGTATTTT.

This clonotype came up a few times. The chain links TRBV9 to TRBJ1-2; D gene ambiguous. The CDR3 is made up of 14 amino acids. The germline gives CDR1 SGDLS, CDR2 YYNGEE. The V and J ends lost 1 base and 2 bases respectively, with 9 bases between them. CDR3 loop: CASSVTPGNYGYTF. In DNA form, the CDR3 reads TGTGCCAGCAGCGTAACCCCGGGGAACTATGGCTACACCTTC.